What follows is one T cell receptor beta chain and its context. Its specificity is not known. Clones were read by immunoSEQ multiplex PCR, and TCRdb kept only the in-frame ones, dropping some. The table shows approximately 84,000 clones, with 80% to 90% occurring only once. These data come from a study of T cell responses to AZD1222 COVID-19 vaccine. Germline V lookup: CDR1 MNHEY, CDR2 SMNVEV (reference sequence). The CDR3 spans 17 residues. V lost 0 bases to trimming and J lost 0 bases, with 14 bases between them. Overall study findings and caveats: With dominance at 160-218 and 743-854, vaccine-associated CD4 TCRs spanned spike.

The TCR sequence derives from an adult who received the AZD1222 COVID-19 vaccine. This sequence joins TRBV27 and TRBJ1-2, with D possibly TRBD1 on 5 matching bases. Here the sequenced sample was peripheral blood, taken 28 days after the second AZD1222 dose. The CDR3 protein is CASSLSRARATNYGYTF. DNA of the CDR3: TGTGCCAGCAGTTTATCCCGGGCCAGGGCCACTAACTATGGCTACACCTTC.